Following are 25 T cell receptor beta chains from one sample sequenced in a study of blood T cell repertoires in COVID-19 (dated by TCRdb to 2020 to 2021). The library came from the immunoSEQ multiplex PCR assay. TCRdb's version of the immuneACCESS table is confined to in-frame rearrangements and falls short of the full clone set. An unresolved V gene accounts for under half of the shortfall where checked; the remainder is of unknown origin. Across this sample there are around 100,000 clones, with 91% seen only once. The ten biggest clones cover roughly 0.88% of the sample. The sequencing input was peripheral blood. Every receptor here comes from a man between 60 and 70 years old with acute or convalescent COVID-19.

Note on this clone: At one end, the junction sequence differs from germline, possibly due to a read error. The chain employs TRBV30 and TRBJ1-1, with 7 positions matching TRBD1. This CDR3 region has 13 residues. The germline gives CDR1 GTSNPN, CDR2 SVGIG (reference sequence). CDR3 DNA sequence: TGTGCCGGGAGCCGGGACAGCGGCACTGAAGCTTTCTTT. It codes for CAGSRDSGTEAFF.

The V and J genes are TRBV9 and TRBJ2-3; 9 bases line up with TRBD2. With V trimmed by 0 bases and J by 6 bases, 2 bases remained unmatched. Germline V lookup: CDR1 SGDLS, CDR2 YYNGEE. This CDR3 spans 14 amino acids. CDR3 sequence: CASSVGTSGDTQYF. The CDR3 region has the DNA TGTGCCAGCAGCGTAGGAACTAGCGGGGATACGCAGTATTTT.

V gene TRBV18 combines with J gene TRBJ1-2; D unclear. Germline V gives CDR1 KGHSH, CDR2 LQKENI. This CDR3 has 13 residues. Trimming removed 0 bases from V and 7 bases from J, with 9 bases in between. The CDR3 DNA is TGTGCCAGCTCACCACCCCGGGGTGGTGGCTACACCTTC. Its protein product is CASSPPRGGGYTF.

This clone has a handful of counts. The chain carries TRBV11-1 and TRBJ1-1; maybe TRBD1 (6 bases). Trimming cost V 4 bases and J 8 bases, with 8 bases left between them. This CDR3 is built from 11 residues. Germline V lookup: CDR1 SGHAT, CDR2 FQDESV (reference sequence). This chain's CDR3 is CASSWGQEAFF. As DNA, the CDR3 is TGTGCCAGCAGCTGGGGGCAGGAAGCTTTCTTT.

The CDR3 is CASSLMWQTSTDTQYF. The CDR3 region has the DNA TGTGCCAGCAGTTTAATGTGGCAAACCTCCACAGATACGCAGTATTTT. The chain employs TRBV27 and TRBJ2-3; unclear D gene. V shed 2 bases and J shed 2 bases, with 14 bases lying between them. The germline CDR1 and CDR2 sequences are MNHEY and SMNVEV (reference sequence). The CDR3 totals 16 residues.

The chain links TRBV19 to TRBJ1-5; 9 positions match TRBD1. Losses at the gene ends were 8 bases for V and 4 bases for J; bases not matched to a gene: 3. The CDR3 has 13 residues. Germline CDR1 reads LNHDA; CDR2 reads SQIVND (reference sequence). Written as DNA, the CDR3 is TGTGCCAGTGGACAGGGGAGGAATCAGCCCCAGCATTTT. It translates to CASGQGRNQPQHF.

The chain links TRBV7-2 to TRBJ2-6; 7 positions match TRBD1. Germline trimming cut 5 bases from V and 3 bases from J; bases unmatched to any gene: 7. CDR3 size: 16 residues. Germline CDR1 is SGHTA and CDR2 is FQGNSA. The CDR3 DNA is TGTGCCAGCAGCACGGACAGGTTGCGTGGGGCCAACGTCCTGACTTTC. This gives the protein CASSTDRLRGANVLTF.

The chain is built from TRBV6-5 and TRBJ1-1; weak D call: TRBD1 (6 bases). Germline-derived CDR1 and CDR2 are MNHEY and SVGAGI. CDR3 size: 14 residues. V was shortened by 6 bases and J by 3 bases, with 14 bases between the two germline ends. This chain's CDR3 is CASSTQGRDTEAFF. In nucleotides, the CDR3 is TGTGCCAGCAGCACCCAGGGGCGCGACACTGAAGCTTTCTTT.

V is TRBV10-3 and J is TRBJ1-5, with 10 bases fitting TRBD1. Germline CDR1 is ENHRY and CDR2 is SYGVKD. The CDR3 runs 16 residues. J lost 4 bases, V lost 0 bases, and 3 bases had no gene match. As DNA, the CDR3 is TGTGCCATCAGTGAGTCGGGGGACAGGGGAAATCAGCCCCAGCATTTT. Its translation: CAISESGDRGNQPQHF.

The chain combines TRBV6-5 with TRBJ2-7; D is uncertain. Germline values: CDR1 MNHEY, CDR2 SVGAGI. Trimming pared 8 bases from V and 9 bases from J, leaving 11 bases between. The CDR3 spans 10 residues. The CDR3 sequence is CASGQIPQYV. As DNA, the CDR3 is TGTGCCAGCGGTCAGATACCGCAGTACGTC.

The V gene is TRBV5-1, the J gene TRBJ2-2; 7 bases are a match to TRBD2. Trimming cost V 2 bases and J 5 bases; bases outside gene matches: 6. The germline V gene has CDR1 SGHRS and CDR2 YFSETQ. This CDR3 has 15 amino acids. CDR3 sequence: CASSFPGAGTGELFF. The CDR3 bases are TGCGCCAGCAGCTTTCCGGGAGCGGGGACCGGGGAGCTGTTTTTT.

The J gene is TRBJ1-6, the V gene TRBV28, with a weak D call TRBD1 (6 bases). Trimming stripped 6 bases from V and 7 bases from J, with 10 bases between. This CDR3 is built from 13 residues. Germline V gene lookup returns CDR1 MDHEN and CDR2 SYDVKM. In DNA, the CDR3 is TGTGCCAGCAGCGTGGACAGCAATTCACCCCTCCACTTT. Residues: CASSVDSNSPLHF.

V and J are TRBV27 and TRBJ2-5; 10 bases map to TRBD2. The CDR3 is 14 residues long. Germline V gene lookup returns CDR1 MNHEY and CDR2 SMNVEV (reference sequence). J lost 5 bases, V lost 8 bases, and 8 bases had no gene match. The CDR3 nucleotides are TGTGCCAGCCGCCGTAGCGGGAGGACGGAGACCCAGTACTTC. This sequence encodes CASRRSGRTETQYF.

This sequence joins TRBV4-1 and TRBJ2-5; tentatively, D is TRBD1 (5 bases). In germline, CDR1 is MGHRA, CDR2 YSYEKL. This CDR3 has 13 amino acids. Trimming cost V 6 bases and J 0 bases, with 8 bases left between them. CDR3: CASRGADQETQYF. The CDR3 DNA sequence: TGCGCCAGCAGAGGGGCGGACCAAGAGACCCAGTACTTC.

The gene calls are TRBV19 and TRBJ2-1; TRBD2 aligns across 14 bases. Trimming cost V 3 bases and J 4 bases; bases outside gene matches: 5. The germline CDR1 and CDR2 sequences are LNHDA and SQIVND (reference sequence). This CDR3 has 17 residues. In DNA form, the CDR3 reads TGTGCCAGTAGTATTCGGGGACTAGCGGGAGTATACAATGAGCAGTTCTTC. This codes for CASSIRGLAGVYNEQFF.

This chain links TRBV5-1 with TRBJ2-3, with TRBD1 as a possible D gene (5 bases). Between the trimmed V and J ends, which lost 0 bases and 1 base, there was a span of 9 bases. The CDR3 runs to 15 residues. Germline assignment: CDR1 SGHRS and CDR2 YFSETQ. CDR3 in amino acids: CASSLEGVRTDTQYF. CDR3 in DNA: TGCGCCAGCAGCTTGGAAGGGGTCCGCACAGATACGCAGTATTTT.

The chain couples TRBV29-1 to TRBJ1-5, with 8 bases matching TRBD1. The length of the CDR3 is 12 residues. Germline V gene data show CDR1 as SQVTM and CDR2 as ANQGSEA. Unmatched junction bases numbered 3, after V lost 4 bases and J lost 7 bases. CDR3: CSVAQGAQPQHF. CDR3 coding DNA: TGCAGCGTTGCGCAGGGGGCACAGCCCCAGCATTTT.

The chain links TRBV6-5 to TRBJ1-1; D ambiguous. Germline-derived CDR1 and CDR2 are MNHEY and SVGAGI. V dropped 8 bases and J dropped 5 bases, with 9 bases sitting between them. The CDR3 totals 11 residues. CDR3: CASAGRTEAFF. The CDR3 nucleotides are TGTGCCAGCGCTGGGAGAACTGAAGCTTTCTTT.

The rearrangement joins TRBV19 to TRBJ1-2; possibly TRBD1 for D (5 bases). The CDR3 totals 13 residues. Trimming took off 3 bases at V and 8 bases at J, with 13 bases between the two ends. Germline V CDR1 and CDR2: LNHDA, SQIVND (reference sequence). The CDR3 DNA is TGTGCCAGTAGTATCACAGGCCCAGGGGGCTACACCTTC. This translates into CASSITGPGGYTF.

The rearrangement links TRBV27 to TRBJ2-3; 13 bases align to TRBD2. This CDR3 is built from 17 residues. Per germline, CDR1 MNHEY and CDR2 SMNVEV (reference sequence). The V and J ends lost 5 bases and 1 base, in that order; junction bases with no gene match: 6. CDR3 residues: CASSRTSGRWGTDTQYF. The CDR3 bases are TGTGCCAGCAGTCGGACTAGCGGGAGATGGGGCACAGATACGCAGTATTTT.

The chain has TRBV13 and TRBJ2-1; 11 nucleotides agree with TRBD2. In germline, CDR1 is PRHDT, CDR2 FYEKMQ (reference sequence). V lost 4 bases and J lost 3; bases outside the gene matches: 2. The length of the CDR3 is 15 residues. CDR3 DNA: TGTGCCAGCAGCTATAGCGGGAGGGGCTACAATGAGCAGTTCTTC. It codes for CASSYSGRGYNEQFF.

V and J are TRBV5-4 and TRBJ2-1, with D possibly being TRBD2 (6 bases). The germline gives CDR1 SGHNT, CDR2 YYREEE (reference sequence). The CDR3 runs to 15 residues. V lost 4 bases to trimming and J lost 3 bases, with 14 bases between them. The CDR3: CASSRTSEGYNEQFF. CDR3 nucleotide sequence: TGTGCCAGCAGCCGTACTTCGGAGGGCTACAATGAGCAGTTCTTC.

DNA of the CDR3: TGTGCCAGCAGGGTCCCAGGGGCATCTAGGATTGAAGCTTTCTTT. Amino acids: CASRVPGASRIEAFF. This chain joins TRBV28 and TRBJ1-1; D perhaps matches TRBD1 (6 bases). Trimming took 6 bases from V and 7 from J, leaving 21 bases between them. Germline CDR1 is MDHEN and CDR2 is SYDVKM. CDR3 length: 15 residues.

This sequence joins TRBV6-5 and TRBJ1-6, with D possibly being TRBD1 (6 bases). The CDR3 sequence is 14 residues long. Germline CDR1 reads MNHEY; CDR2 reads SVGAGI. V was trimmed by 6 bases and J by 8 bases, leaving 14 bases between them. The CDR3 DNA reads TGTGCCAGCAGCCTCACAGGGTTTGATTCACCCCTCCACTTT. Its protein product is CASSLTGFDSPLHF.

This rearrangement joins TRBV11-1 to TRBJ2-5, with D tentatively TRBD1 (6 bases). Trimming removed 4 bases at V and 4 bases at J, with 16 bases between. Germline V lookup: CDR1 SGHAT, CDR2 FQDESV (reference sequence). The CDR3 runs to 15 residues. CDR3 protein: CASSSSQGSSETQYF. The CDR3 DNA follows: TGTGCCAGCAGCTCTTCACAGGGATCCTCAGAGACCCAGTACTTC.